The rows below give T cell receptor beta chains drawn from one sample of a study of blood T cell repertoires in COVID-19. The method was immunoSEQ multiplex PCR; TCRdb's version includes in-frame clones alone and lacks a portion of them. Among fewer than 120,000 clones listed, under 75% were seen once. Sequenced: peripheral blood. Source of these receptors: a woman in her sixties with acute or convalescent COVID-19. Each CDR3 is given with its conserved first and last residue. D genes are given only for firm matches. Clone sizes are given selectively: once, few, many, or a class where the clone is expanded.

j_call v_call d_call clone_size cdr3_length cdr3_aa cdr3_nt
TRBJ2-1 TRBV7-9 TRBD2 . 15 CASRFSGGALNEQFF TGTGCCAGCAGATTTAGCGGGGGGGCTCTTAATGAGCAGTTCTTC
TRBJ2-2 TRBV29-1 . once 13 CSGGAANTGELFF TGCAGCGGTGGGGCCGCGAACACCGGGGAGCTGTTTTTT
TRBJ1-1 TRBV28 . few 16 CASSFESPHRGTEAFF TGTGCCAGCAGTTTCGAGTCGCCCCATAGAGGAACTGAAGCTTTCTTT
TRBJ1-1 TRBV6-1 . few 13 CASSEGLHTEAFF TGTGCCAGCAGTGAGGGACTGCACACTGAAGCTTTCTTT
TRBJ1-2 TRBV1 . few 15 CTSSPWGQGAGGYTF .
TRBJ2-3 TRBV7-2 TRBD1 few 16 CASSPRQGSGTDTQYF TGTGCCAGCAGCCCCCGACAGGGCTCCGGCACAGATACGCAGTATTTT
TRBJ1-6 TRBV30 . . 13 CAWKERVNSPLHF TGTGCCTGGAAAGAGAGGGTAAATTCACCCCTCCACTTT
TRBJ1-2 TRBV9 . . 12 CASKGGTDGYTF TGTGCCAGCAAAGGAGGGACCGATGGCTACACCTTC
TRBJ2-2 TRBV11-2 . . 15 CASSQTGSGTGELFF TGTGCCAGCAGCCAGACAGGTTCGGGAACCGGGGAGCTGTTTTTT
TRBJ2-3 TRBV7-2 TRBD2 . 18 CASSSTTSGVRFTDTQYF TGTGCCAGCAGCTCTACGACTAGCGGGGTGAGGTTCACAGATACGCAGTATTTT
TRBJ2-7 TRBV30 . . 13 CAWSHTGIYEQYF TGTGCCTGGAGCCATACAGGGATCTACGAGCAGTACTTC
TRBJ1-5 TRBV3-1/TRBV3-2 . . 14 CASSQGSRYQPQHF TGTGCCAGCAGCCAAGGTAGTCGTTATCAGCCCCAGCATTTT
TRBJ2-5 TRBV19 . few 16 CASSIEGSSLQETQYF TGTGCCAGTAGTATAGAGGGTTCTAGCCTCCAAGAGACCCAGTACTTC
TRBJ1-1 TRBV6-1 . . 15 CASSESWGMNTEAFF TGTGCCAGCAGTGAGAGTTGGGGCATGAACACTGAAGCTTTCTTT
TRBJ1-2 TRBV3-1/TRBV3-2 . . 12 CASSQGPGGYTF TGTGCCAGCAGCCAGGGGCCGGGTGGCTACACCTTC
TRBJ1-2 TRBV6-5 . . 12 CASTPTNYGYTF TGTGCCAGCACTCCTACTAACTATGGCTACACCTTC
TRBJ2-7 TRBV30 . . 14 CAWSVGVLGYEQYF TGTGCCTGGAGTGTAGGGGTCTTGGGCTACGAGCAGTACTTC
TRBJ1-2 TRBV28 . . 13 CASSTGRAYGYTF TGTGCCAGCAGTACAGGACGGGCCTATGGCTACACCTTC
TRBJ2-5 TRBV27 TRBD2 . 16 CASSSISGGALKTQYF TGTGCCAGCAGTTCCATTAGCGGGGGGGCGCTTAAGACCCAGTACTTC
TRBJ1-6 TRBV7-9 . . 13 CASSENPSSPLHF TGTGCCAGCAGCGAAAACCCCAGTTCACCCCTCCACTTT
TRBJ1-2 TRBV11-2 . . 18 CASSLSLAGAVSDYGYTF TGTGCCAGCAGCCTTTCACTAGCGGGGGCCGTAAGTGACTATGGCTACACCTTC
TRBJ2-1 TRBV2 TRBD1 . 15 CASSEIGQGLNEQFF TGTGCCAGCAGTGAAATCGGACAGGGACTCAATGAGCAGTTCTTC
TRBJ1-1 TRBV6-2/TRBV6-3 . . 12 CASSSGQREAFF TGTGCCAGCAGCTCAGGACAGCGTGAAGCTTTCTTT
TRBJ2-7 TRBV5-1 . . 15 CASSLGQKTPYEQYF TGCGCCAGCAGCTTGGGACAGAAAACCCCCTACGAGCAGTACTTC
TRBJ1-2 TRBV3-1/TRBV3-2 . once 14 CASSQDTRGYGYTF TGTGCCAGCAGCCAAGATACAAGGGGCTATGGCTACACCTTC
TRBJ1-1 TRBV6-5 . few 14 CASSSPGSNTEAFF TGTGCCAGCAGTAGTCCGGGGAGCAACACTGAAGCTTTCTTT
TRBJ1-5 TRBV9 . . 13 CASSVVGEGPQHF TGTGCCAGCAGCGTAGTCGGGGAGGGTCCCCAGCATTTT
TRBJ2-3 TRBV5-1 . . 16 CASSLKIGTPTDTQYF TGCGCCAGCAGCTTGAAAATCGGGACTCCCACAGATACGCAGTATTTT
TRBJ1-3 TRBV10-3 . . 15 CAISESAAGGNTIYF TGTGCCATCAGTGAATCGGCCGCCGGGGGAAACACCATATATTTT
TRBJ2-3 TRBV10-1 TRBD2 . 14 CASRVGGAGDTQYF TGCGCCAGCAGGGTCGGGGGGGCCGGAGATACGCAGTATTTT
TRBJ2-6 TRBV19 TRBD1 . 19 CASSTETGQGVGGANVLTF TGTGCCAGTAGTACCGAAACAGGACAGGGGGTGGGTGGGGCCAACGTCCTGACTTTC
TRBJ1-4 TRBV4-3 TRBD1 . 16 CASSHHRGAQNEKLFF TGCGCCAGCAGCCATCACAGGGGGGCCCAAAATGAAAAACTGTTTTTT
TRBJ1-1 TRBV24-1 . . 14 CATSVFEGVSEAFF TGTGCCACCAGTGTCTTTGAGGGAGTGAGTGAAGCTTTCTTT
TRBJ2-1 TRBV1 . few 16 CTSSHRPKYGGNEQFF TGCACCAGCAGCCATCGACCCAAATACGGGGGCAATGAGCAGTTCTTC
TRBJ2-7 TRBV27 . . 16 CASSLAHTGGAYEQYF TGTGCCAGCAGTTTAGCTCATACAGGGGGGGCCTACGAGCAGTACTTC
TRBJ1-4 TRBV19 TRBD1 . 15 CASSFSRGRNEKLFF TGTGCCAGTAGTTTCTCCAGGGGGCGCAATGAAAAACTGTTTTTT
TRBJ2-7 TRBV30 TRBD1 once 13 CAWKQGYSYEQYF TGTGCCTGGAAACAGGGGTACTCCTACGAGCAGTACTTC
TRBJ2-3 TRBV6-2/TRBV6-3 TRBD2 few 17 CASSPGDGGADTDTQYF TGTGCCAGCAGCCCTGGGGACGGGGGGGCCGACACAGATACGCAGTATTTT
TRBJ1-3 TRBV19 TRBD1 . 15 CASNRQGASGNTIYF TGTGCCAGTAATAGGCAGGGGGCGTCTGGAAACACCATATATTTT
TRBJ1-2 TRBV19 . . 14 CASTQDGWNYGYTF TGTGCCAGTACCCAGGATGGGTGGAACTATGGCTACACCTTC